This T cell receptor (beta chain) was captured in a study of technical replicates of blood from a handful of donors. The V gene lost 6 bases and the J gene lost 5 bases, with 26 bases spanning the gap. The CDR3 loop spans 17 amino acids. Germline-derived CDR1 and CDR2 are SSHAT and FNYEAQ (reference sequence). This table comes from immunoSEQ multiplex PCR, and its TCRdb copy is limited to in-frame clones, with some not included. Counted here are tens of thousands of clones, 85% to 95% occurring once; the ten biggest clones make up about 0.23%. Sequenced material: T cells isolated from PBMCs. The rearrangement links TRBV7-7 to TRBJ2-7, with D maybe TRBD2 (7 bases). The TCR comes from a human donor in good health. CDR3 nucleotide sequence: TGTGCCAGCAGGGGGGGGCGAGCAGGGCGTAATGTCCACGAGCAGTACTTC. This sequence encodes CASRGGRAGRNVHEQYF.